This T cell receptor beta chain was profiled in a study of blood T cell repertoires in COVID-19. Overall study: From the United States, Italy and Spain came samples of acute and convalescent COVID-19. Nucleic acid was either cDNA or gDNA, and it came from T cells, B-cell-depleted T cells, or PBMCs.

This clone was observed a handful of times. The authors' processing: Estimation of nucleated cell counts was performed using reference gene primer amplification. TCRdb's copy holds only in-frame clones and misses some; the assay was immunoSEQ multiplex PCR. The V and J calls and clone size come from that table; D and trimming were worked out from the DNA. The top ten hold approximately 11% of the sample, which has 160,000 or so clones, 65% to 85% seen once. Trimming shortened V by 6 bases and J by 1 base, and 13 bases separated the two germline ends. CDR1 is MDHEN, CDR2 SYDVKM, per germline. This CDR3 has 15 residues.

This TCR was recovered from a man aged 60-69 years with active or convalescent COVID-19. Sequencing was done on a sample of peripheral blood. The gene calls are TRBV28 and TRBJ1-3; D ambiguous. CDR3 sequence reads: CASSFPRRSGNTIYF. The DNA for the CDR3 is TGTGCCAGCAGCTTTCCTCGGCGGTCTGGAAACACCATATATTTT. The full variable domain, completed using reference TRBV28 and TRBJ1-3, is DVKVTQSSRYLVKRTGEKVFLECVQDMDHENMFWYRQDPGLGLRLIYFSYDVKMKEKGDIPEGYSVSREKKERFSLILESASTNQTSMYLCASSFPRRSGNTIYFGEGSWLTVV.